Shown below are 29 T cell receptor beta chains from a single sample sequenced in a study of blood T cells in healthy people across ages. Primers used in a second PCR of roughly 7 to 12 cycles were a sample-barcoded 5' primer and a J-beta primer mix. TCRdb redid the calling of the 5' RACE reads with MiXCR, one entry per CDR3 protein. The table shows some 1.8 million distinct CDR3 sequences, with about 39% occurring only once. The sample was blood. The receptors derive from a human donor in good health.

There are a few counts of this clonotype. V and J are TRBV20-1 and TRBJ1-2; D is perhaps TRBD1 (6 bases). From germline, CDR1 is DFQATT and CDR2 SNEGSKA (reference sequence). Between the trimmed V and J ends, which lost 3 bases and 8 bases, there was a span of 16 bases. The CDR3 sequence is 13 residues long. The CDR3 sequence is CSASPSTGWGYTF. In DNA, the CDR3 is TGCAGTGCTAGTCCCTCGACAGGCTGGGGCTACACCTTC.

The V and J genes are TRBV29-1 and TRBJ1-2; 10 bases fit TRBD1. V gave up 6 bases and J gave up 4 bases; unmatched junction bases: 5. Germline values: CDR1 SQVTM, CDR2 ANQGSEA. The CDR3 sequence is 13 residues long. The CDR3 spells CSVGQGEGYGYTF. As DNA, the CDR3 is TGCAGCGTCGGACAGGGGGAAGGCTATGGCTACACCTTC.

The chain uses TRBV24-1 and TRBJ2-1, with D unclear. Germline V gene data show CDR1 as KGHDR and CDR2 as SFDVKD. The V end was cut by 4 bases, the J end by 10 bases, with 13 bases between. This CDR3 region has 13 residues. CDR3 residues: CATSDPDSAEQFF. Here the CDR3 DNA reads TGTGCCACCAGTGACCCAGACTCAGCAGAGCAGTTCTTC.

This clonotype has only a few counts. The chain carries TRBV12-3 or TRBV12-4 and TRBJ1-2; 7 bases are a match to TRBD1. The CDR3 spans 16 residues. Unmatched junction bases numbered 16, after V lost 4 bases and J lost 8 bases. CDR3: CASSSLYYRGSLGYTF. DNA for the CDR3: TGTGCCAGCAGTTCATTGTACTACAGGGGATCCCTGGGCTACACCTTC.

V gene TRBV29-1 combines with J gene TRBJ2-7, with no clear D. Germline values: CDR1 SQVTM, CDR2 ANQGSEA. The ends were cut back, 4 bases at V and 2 bases at J, with 15 bases in the middle. The CDR3 consists of 14 residues. The CDR3 region is CSVVGGSFPYEQYF. Written as DNA, the CDR3 is TGCAGCGTTGTAGGTGGATCCTTTCCCTACGAGCAGTACTTC.

The chain uses TRBV10-3 and TRBJ2-5, with 10 bases identical to TRBD2. V lost 4 bases and J lost 2; bases outside the gene matches: 7. The germline V gene encodes CDR1 ENHRY and CDR2 SYGVKD. The CDR3 is made up of 16 amino acids. The CDR3 bases are TGTGCCATCAGTGTAACGACTAGCGGGTCGCAAGAGACCCAGTACTTC. Translated: CAISVTTSGSQETQYF.

The rearrangement joins TRBV4-3 to TRBJ1-5, with 7 bases fitting TRBD1. The trim removed 4 bases at V and 1 base at J, leaving 7 bases unmatched. Germline V lookup: CDR1 LGHNA, CDR2 YSLEER. This CDR3 spans 16 amino acids. CDR3 nucleotide sequence: TGCGCCAGCAGCCCGAACAGGGGAATGAGCAATCAGCCCCAGCATTTT. Protein sequence: CASSPNRGMSNQPQHF.

The chain employs TRBV5-1 and TRBJ2-5, with a possible D match to TRBD1 (5 bases). The J call may be incorrect, as the DNA end agrees better with TRBJ2-7. CDR3 length: 16 residues. Per the germline V gene, CDR1 is SGHRS and CDR2 is YFSETQ. The CDR3, as DNA: TGCGCCAGCAAATTGGCAACCGTGACAGATTACTACGAGCAGTACTTC. The encoded protein is CASKLATVTDYYEQYF.

This clonotype occurred a few times. CDR3 in amino acids: CSASNAGLGDTQYF. The DNA of the CDR3 is TGCAGTGCTAGTAATGCGGGGCTGGGGGATACGCAGTATTTT. The rearrangement uses TRBV20-1 and TRBJ2-3; D is perhaps TRBD2 (6 bases). Trimming cost V 3 bases and J 6 bases, with 16 bases left between them. The germline CDR1 and CDR2 sequences are DFQATT and SNEGSKA (reference sequence). The CDR3 is made up of 14 amino acids.

In its sample, this clonotype was seen many times. This chain uses TRBV20-1 with TRBJ2-5, with D perhaps matching TRBD1 (6 bases). Between the trimmed V and J ends, which lost 7 bases and 2 bases, there was a span of 17 bases. This CDR3 spans 14 amino acids. CDR1 is DFQATT, CDR2 SNEGSKA, per germline (reference sequence). The CDR3 coding sequence is TGCAGTGGGAAGAGGCACAGGGAGCAAGAGACCCAGTACTTC. Its translation: CSGKRHREQETQYF.

The chain joins TRBV4-2 to TRBJ2-3; a weak D match, TRBD2 (7 bases). Germline V gene data show CDR1 as LGHNA and CDR2 as YNFKEQ. The CDR3 runs to 16 residues. The V gene lost 1 base and the J gene lost 7 bases, with 18 bases spanning the gap. The CDR3 sequence: CASSQVSAGADNTQYF. CDR3 DNA: TGTGCCAGCAGCCAAGTCTCGGCGGGGGCTGACAATACGCAGTATTTT.

Here the CDR3 reads CASSLSWGGDTQYF. The CDR3 DNA reads as TGTGCCAGCAGCTTGAGCTGGGGGGGAGATACGCAGTATTTT. This chain connects TRBV7-9 to TRBJ2-3; 7 bases agree with TRBD2. Trimming removed 3 bases from V and 5 bases from J; junction bases left unmatched: 5. CDR1 is SEHNR, CDR2 FQNEAQ, per germline (reference sequence). The CDR3 covers 14 residues.

In its sample, this clonotype was seen a few times. The chain recombines TRBV12-3 or TRBV12-4 with TRBJ2-4, with D perhaps assigned TRBD1 or TRBD2 (6 bases each). Trimming cost V 6 bases and J 5 bases, with 14 bases left between them. The CDR3 covers 14 residues. In nucleotides, the CDR3 is TGTGCCAGCAGCCTCGCGAGGGGGGAAAACATTCAGTACTTC. It codes for CASSLARGENIQYF.

This clonotype showed up just a few times. The chain links TRBV10-3 to TRBJ2-7; 7 bases map to TRBD2. This CDR3 contains 17 residues. Losses at the gene ends were 4 bases for V and 3 bases for J; bases not matched to a gene: 15. Germline CDR1 reads ENHRY; CDR2 reads SYGVKD. For the CDR3, the DNA is TGTGCCATCAGTGGGCCGGTTAGGAGCGGGGCTCGCTACGAGCAGTACTTC. Residues: CAISGPVRSGARYEQYF.

This clonotype occurred many times. The chain recombines TRBV4-3 with TRBJ1-2; D unclear. The V gene's germline CDR1 is LGHNA and CDR2 YSLEER. Trimming took 0 bases from V and 4 from J, leaving 9 bases between them. CDR3 length equals 14 residues. CDR3 coding DNA: TGCGCCAGCAGCCAAGATTGGGCTGGCTATGGCTACACCTTC. This sequence encodes CASSQDWAGYGYTF.

This clonotype was recorded a few times. The V and J genes are TRBV29-1 and TRBJ1-1, with 9 bases identical to TRBD1. This CDR3 is built from 14 residues. Trimming took 7 bases from V and 0 from J; bases not matched to a gene: 6. Germline-derived CDR1 and CDR2 are SQVTM and ANQGSEA. The chain's CDR3 is CSALGQGMNTEAFF. The CDR3 region has the DNA TGCAGCGCCTTGGGACAGGGCATGAACACTGAAGCTTTCTTT.

The chain joins TRBV6-5 to TRBJ1-2; the match to TRBD1 covers 10 bases. V lost 5 bases to trimming and J lost 5 bases; unmatched junction nucleotides: 5. The CDR3 is made up of 14 amino acids. CDR1 is MNHEY, CDR2 SVGAGI, per germline. CDR3 bases: TGTGCCAGCAGTGATCGGGACAGGGGATATGGCTACACCTTC. Amino acid sequence: CASSDRDRGYGYTF.

This clonotype has a count of ten or more. This rearrangement joins TRBV20-1 to TRBJ1-2; D gene ambiguous. Looked up from germline, CDR1 is DFQATT and CDR2 is SNEGSKA (reference sequence). V was pared by 1 base and J by 5 bases, with 5 bases between. CDR3 size: 11 residues. The CDR3 reads CSARVGYGYTF. CDR3 DNA sequence: TGCAGTGCTAGAGTGGGATATGGCTACACCTTC.

The chain is built from TRBV10-3 and TRBJ2-3; D gene uncertain. Trimming removed 7 bases from V and 0 bases from J, with 11 bases in between. The CDR3 is 14 residues long. Germline V gene lookup returns CDR1 ENHRY and CDR2 SYGVKD. The CDR3 nucleotides are TGTGCCATCACAGACGACTCTAGCACAGATACGCAGTATTTT. Its translation: CAITDDSSTDTQYF.

The V gene is TRBV5-1, the J gene TRBJ2-1, with no clear D. The V end lost 7 bases, the J end lost 4 bases, and 12 bases lay between the germline ends. Germline CDR1 SGHRS, CDR2 YFSETQ. The CDR3 runs 13 residues. The CDR3 nucleotides read TGCGCCAGCGCCTCGGAGTATTACAATGAGCAGTTCTTC. It translates to CASASEYYNEQFF.

The rearrangement uses TRBV11-3 and TRBJ2-1, with 7 bases identical to TRBD2. Losses at the gene ends were 3 bases for V and 6 bases for J; bases not matched to a gene: 5. The germline V gene has CDR1 SGHNT and CDR2 YENEEA. The CDR3 covers 14 residues. This CDR3 reads CASSFLAAGNEQFF. CDR3 DNA: TGTGCCAGCAGCTTTCTAGCGGCAGGCAATGAGCAGTTCTTC.

This clonotype was recorded only once. This chain links TRBV29-1 with TRBJ1-1; D is uncertain. This CDR3 is built from 13 residues. Per the germline V gene, CDR1 is SQVTM and CDR2 is ANQGSEA. V was shortened by 4 bases and J by 1 base, with 10 bases between the two germline ends. As DNA, the CDR3 is TGCAGCGTTGGGAACAGCAAGAACACTGAAGCTTTCTTT. This codes for CSVGNSKNTEAFF.

The V and J genes are TRBV9 and TRBJ2-1; 7 nucleotides match TRBD1. Trimming removed 4 bases from V and 10 bases from J; junction bases left unmatched: 8. CDR3 length equals 13 residues. Germline assignment: CDR1 SGDLS and CDR2 YYNGEE. The CDR3 DNA reads as TGTGCCAGCAGCTCCGGGACAGCTTACGAGCAGTTCTTC. Translating gives CASSSGTAYEQFF.

The chain is built from TRBV12-3 or TRBV12-4 and TRBJ2-5; the match to TRBD2 covers 13 bases. This CDR3 is built from 19 residues. J was trimmed by 4 bases and V by 7 bases; bases with no gene match: 18. The CDR3 coding sequence is TGTGCCAGCACCAGACCGGGACTAGCGGGGATGGGCGTAGGAGAGACCCAGTACTTC. This encodes CASTRPGLAGMGVGETQYF.

The sample holds a few counts of this clonotype. The genes are TRBV7-9 and TRBJ1-1, with D unresolved. CDR1 is SEHNR, CDR2 FQNEAQ, per germline (reference sequence). The CDR3 length is 13 residues. V lost 3 bases, J lost 4 bases, and 9 bases lay in between. The CDR3 is CASSFEGGTEAFF. CDR3 sequence (DNA): TGTGCCAGCAGCTTCGAGGGAGGCACTGAAGCTTTCTTT.

This clonotype was counted a few times. At one end, the junction sequence differs from germline, possibly due to a read error. The chain combines TRBV20-1 with TRBJ2-1, with no clear D. From germline, CDR1 is DFQATT and CDR2 SNEGSKA (reference sequence). The CDR3 has 17 amino acids. The CDR3 loop is CSARDGKRLPNYSEQFF. The CDR3 region has the DNA TGCAGTGCTAGAGATGGTAAAAGGCTTCCCAACTACAGTGAGCAGTTCTTC.

This clonotype showed up just a few times. V is TRBV12-3 or TRBV12-4 and J is TRBJ2-1, with D tentatively TRBD2 (7 bases). This CDR3 contains 13 residues. V was cut by 8 bases and J by 4 bases, with 12 bases left in between. CDR3 in amino acids: CASGGAKYNEQFF. CDR3 nucleotides: TGTGCCAGCGGGGGGGCGAAGTACAATGAGCAGTTCTTC.

This chain connects TRBV9 to TRBJ2-5, with no clear D. Trimming took off 2 bases at V and 5 bases at J, with 10 bases between the two ends. Germline V gene lookup returns CDR1 SGDLS and CDR2 YYNGEE. The CDR3 contains 13 residues. CDR3 coding DNA: TGTGCCAGCAGCGTCACCCAGTGGGAGACCCAGTACTTC. Amino acids: CASSVTQWETQYF.

This rearrangement joins TRBV6-4 to TRBJ2-1; D unresolved. V was pared by 0 bases and J by 4 bases, with 10 bases between. Germline V gene lookup returns CDR1 MRHNA and CDR2 SNTAGT. This CDR3 has 15 amino acids. The CDR3 reads CASSDSTAGYNEQFF. The CDR3, as DNA: TGTGCCAGCAGTGACTCGACTGCTGGATACAATGAGCAGTTCTTC.